This T cell receptor beta chain was identified in a study of T cell changes during pregnancy in multiple sclerosis. Clones were sequenced by immunoSEQ multiplex PCR, and TCRdb holds only the in-frame ones, with some missing. The sample includes some 16,000 clones, 84% of them seen just once. The material sequenced was CD8+ T cells from peripheral blood mononuclear cells, taken in the second trimester of pregnancy. The source is a female donor in good health, enrolled as a control in a pregnancy study.

The CDR3 protein is CASSLTAGGTGELFF. The DNA of the CDR3 is TGTGCCAGCAGCTTAACGGCAGGAGGGACCGGGGAGCTGTTTTTT. This chain uses TRBV7-3 with TRBJ2-2; weak D call: TRBD2 (6 bases). V was trimmed by 0 bases and J by 5 bases, leaving 10 bases between them. Germline CDR1 reads SGHTA; CDR2 reads FQGTGA. CDR3 length: 15 amino acids.